Sequencing of this T cell receptor beta chain was carried out in a study of T cell repertoires and HLA-DP antigens. The CDR3 is 12 residues long. The germline CDR1 and CDR2 sequences are SGHRS and YFSETQ. Trimming removed 4 bases from V and 6 bases from J, with 9 bases in between. For this clone: Antigen specificity is unknown.

Some clones are missing from TCRdb's copy, which holds only in-frame ones; the method was immunoSEQ multiplex PCR. The table lists about 89,000 clones, roughly nine tenths of them singletons. The source is a man over 45 in good health and CMV-seronegative. Sequences were obtained from CD4+ T cells from PBMCs. The chain couples TRBV5-1 to TRBJ2-3; no reliable D call. CDR3 sequence (DNA): TGCGCCAGCAGCCCCCCCGGGGATACGCAGTATTTT. Translated: CASSPPGDTQYF. Full variable domain (rest looked up from reference TRBV5-1 and TRBJ2-3): KAGVTQTPRYLIKTRGQQVTLSCSPISGHRSVSWYQQTPGQGLQFLFEYFSETQRNKGNFPGRFSGRQFSNSRSEMNVSTLELGDSALYLCASSPPGDTQYFGPGTRLTVL.